Presented here are 20 T cell receptor beta chains from one specimen sequenced in a study of OX40 agonist ivuxolimab in advanced cancers. Profiling relied on immunoSEQ multiplex PCR, and the TCRdb table lists in-frame clones only, not all of them. The sample yields roughly 67,000 clones, around 92% seen once. Sequencing was performed on CD4+ or CD8+ T cells sorted from blood, taken in a trial of the OX40 agonist ivuxolimab. The receptors originated from an adult with an advanced solid tumor such as melanoma, head and neck, liver or kidney cancer.

The chain links TRBV29-1 to TRBJ2-7, with D perhaps being TRBD1 or TRBD2 (5 bases each). V was clipped by 4 bases and J by 3 bases, with 16 bases between them. CDR1 is SQVTM and CDR2 is ANQGSEA in the germline V gene. This CDR3 is built from 14 residues. CDR3 sequence reads: CSVVPGGPVYEQYF. CDR3 in DNA: TGCAGCGTTGTGCCTGGGGGTCCGGTCTACGAGCAGTACTTC.

This clone was counted between two and nine times. CDR3 sequence (DNA): TGTGCCAGCAGTTACTCGGAGGGGGCTAGCTATGGCTACACCTTC. Protein sequence: CASSYSEGASYGYTF. The chain employs TRBV6-5 and TRBJ1-2, with 7 positions matching TRBD1. The CDR3 spans 15 residues. Germline values: CDR1 MNHEY, CDR2 SVGAGI. Trimming at V came to 0 bases and at J to 4 bases, leaving 5 bases not matched to a gene.

Points on this clone: A single base is all that separates this from a far larger clone, so a read error is likely. The identical CDR3 is also encoded by other nucleotide sequences in the sample. This chain connects TRBV7-9 to TRBJ2-2; 7 nucleotides match TRBD2. With V trimmed by 3 bases and J by 5 bases, 0 bases remained unmatched. The CDR3 loop spans 13 amino acids. Per the germline V gene, CDR1 is SEHNR and CDR2 is FQNEAQ (reference sequence). The CDR3 here is CASSLGGTGELFF. CDR3 bases: TGTGCCAGCAGCTTGGGGGGGACCGGGGAGCTGTTTTTT.

The J gene is TRBJ1-3, the V gene TRBV19; unclear D gene. The CDR3 has 16 residues. V was clipped by 10 bases and J by 0 bases, with 19 bases between them. CDR1 and CDR2 from the germline V gene are LNHDA and SQIVND (reference sequence). CDR3 amino acids: CATSGPSKGSGNTIYF. For the CDR3, the DNA is TGTGCCACCTCCGGGCCCTCCAAGGGCTCTGGAAACACCATATATTTT.

This sequence joins TRBV10-2 and TRBJ2-2, with D maybe TRBD2 (6 bases). Trimming removed 7 bases from V and 5 bases from J, with 11 bases in between. There are 13 residues in the CDR3. Looked up from germline, CDR1 is WSHSY and CDR2 is SAAADI. The CDR3 region has the DNA TGCGCCAGCAACGGAGGGGAGACCGGGGAGCTGTTTTTT. Translating it yields CASNGGETGELFF.

The genes are TRBV7-8 and TRBJ1-1, with D perhaps TRBD1 (6 bases). V gave up 5 bases and J gave up 0 bases, with 10 bases separating them. The CDR3 is made up of 14 amino acids. CDR1 and CDR2 (germline): SGHVS, FQNEAQ. CDR3 in DNA: TGTGCCAGCAGCCGGGACAATTTGAACACTGAAGCTTTCTTT. It encodes CASSRDNLNTEAFF.

V gene TRBV6-1 combines with J gene TRBJ2-1; D is unclear. The CDR3 totals 11 residues. CDR1 is MNHNS, CDR2 SASEGT, per germline. The V end was cut by 5 bases, the J end by 6 bases, with 5 bases between. CDR3 amino acids: CASSYPNEQFF. In DNA, the CDR3 is TGTGCCAGCAGTTACCCCAATGAGCAGTTCTTC.

The chain is built from TRBV6-1 and TRBJ1-4, with TRBD1 matching 7 bases. The germline CDR1 and CDR2 sequences are MNHNS and SASEGT. CDR3 size: 14 residues. Trimming cost V 8 bases and J 7 bases; bases outside gene matches: 10. The CDR3 nucleotides read TGTGCCAGCCGAAAACAGGGGACGTTTGAAAAACTGTTTTTT. Translated: CASRKQGTFEKLFF.

The chain couples TRBV6-5 to TRBJ2-5; 7 bases map to TRBD2. V was clipped by 6 bases and J by 5 bases; unmatched bases: 6. Germline V lookup: CDR1 MNHEY, CDR2 SVGAGI. The CDR3 is 13 amino acids. CDR3 residues: CASSRGGVETQYF. The CDR3 coding sequence is TGTGCCAGCAGCCGGGGAGGGGTGGAGACCCAGTACTTC.

This clone appeared a single time. The DNA for the CDR3 is TGTGCCAGCAGTTTAAGGGGACTAGGGTTCGACGAGCAGTACTTC. This translates into CASSLRGLGFDEQYF. The V and J genes are TRBV27 and TRBJ2-7; 8 positions agree with TRBD2. Trimming cost V 2 bases and J 5 bases; bases outside gene matches: 8. CDR3 length: 15 residues. In germline, CDR1 is MNHEY, CDR2 SMNVEV (reference sequence).

This chain uses TRBV29-1 with TRBJ2-7; no clear D. The germline V and J ends were trimmed by 5 bases and 0 bases, with 11 bases remaining between them. The CDR3 spans 13 residues. The V gene's germline CDR1 is SQVTM and CDR2 ANQGSEA. CDR3 DNA: TGCAGCGTTCGAGTGGGAACCTCCTACGAGCAGTACTTC. Amino acid sequence: CSVRVGTSYEQYF.

The chain employs TRBV12-5 and TRBJ2-7; 15 bases map to TRBD2. The CDR3 is 18 amino acids. CDR1 and CDR2 from the germline V gene are LGHNT and FRNRAP. V shed 2 bases, J shed 3 bases, and the junction held 8 bases outside the gene matches. CDR3 DNA: TGTGCTAGTGGTTTGAATATGGGACTAGCGGGAGGACTCTACGAGCAGTACTTC. Protein sequence: CASGLNMGLAGGLYEQYF.

The J gene is TRBJ1-2, the V gene TRBV28; TRBD1 might be the D (6 bases). In germline, CDR1 is MDHEN, CDR2 SYDVKM. Trimming removed 5 bases at V and 4 bases at J, with 14 bases between. The CDR3 is 14 amino acids. This CDR3 reads CASSPRGNGYGYTF. Here the CDR3 DNA reads TGTGCCAGCAGTCCGAGGGGGAATGGCTATGGCTACACCTTC.

The V call is TRBV27, the J call TRBJ1-1; perhaps TRBD1 as D (5 bases). Germline CDR1 is MNHEY and CDR2 is SMNVEV (reference sequence). There are 14 residues in the CDR3. V lost 7 bases to trimming and J lost 0 bases, with 12 bases between them. CDR3 nucleotides: TGTGCCAGCACGTCCGGGACGGTGAACACTGAAGCTTTCTTT. Translating gives CASTSGTVNTEAFF.

The gene calls are TRBV27 and TRBJ1-2; 8 nucleotides line up with TRBD1. V trimming: 2 bases; J trimming: 4 bases; junction bases outside the gene matches: 3. Per the germline V gene, CDR1 is MNHEY and CDR2 is SMNVEV (reference sequence). CDR3 length: 14 residues. CDR3 sequence: CASSLVGQGYGYTF. The CDR3 nucleotides are TGTGCCAGCAGTTTAGTCGGACAGGGCTATGGCTACACCTTC.

The J gene is TRBJ2-7, the V gene TRBV30, with D unclear. Per the germline V gene, CDR1 is GTSNPN and CDR2 is SVGIG (reference sequence). CDR3 length: 10 residues. V lost 4 bases and J 5 bases, leaving 6 bases between the germline ends. This CDR3 reads CAWNNNEQYF. As DNA, the CDR3 is TGTGCCTGGAATAATAACGAGCAGTACTTC. Supplemented by reference TRBV30 and TRBJ2-7, the full variable domain reads SQTIHQWPATLVQPVGSPLSLECTVEGTSNPNLYWYRQAAGRGLQLLFYSVGIGQISSEVPQNLSASRPQDRQFILSSKKLLLSDSGFYLCAWNNNEQYFGPGTRLTVT.

CDR3 sequence: CASSQDTSGAYEQYF. The CDR3 DNA is TGCGCCAGCAGCCAAGATACTAGCGGAGCCTACGAGCAGTACTTC. The chain combines TRBV4-3 with TRBJ2-7, with 8 bases fitting TRBD2. V lost 0 bases, J lost 2 bases, and 3 bases stayed unmatched. CDR1 and CDR2 (germline): LGHNA, YSLEER. The CDR3 has 15 amino acids.

This chain connects TRBV4-1 to TRBJ2-7, with TRBD2 matching over 10 bases. This CDR3 comprises 15 residues. V gave up 3 bases and J gave up 5 bases; unmatched junction bases: 7. Germline CDR1 MGHRA, CDR2 YSYEKL. CDR3 sequence reads: CASSQASGGANEQYF. DNA of the CDR3: TGCGCCAGCAGCCAGGCGAGCGGGGGGGCCAACGAGCAGTACTTC.

This clone has a single count. The chain has TRBV5-6 and TRBJ1-4, with D unresolved. CDR1 SGHDT and CDR2 YYEEEE come from the germline V gene. Trimming left V 0 bases short and J 3 bases short, with 6 bases between. This CDR3 comprises 14 residues. CDR3 coding DNA: TGTGCCAGCAGCTTGGGAAGTCCTAATGAAAAACTGTTTTTT. Translation gives CASSLGSPNEKLFF.

V gene TRBV19 combines with J gene TRBJ1-5; D is undetermined. There are 16 residues in the CDR3. Germline CDR1 reads LNHDA; CDR2 reads SQIVND (reference sequence). V gave up 8 bases and J gave up 0 bases, with 17 bases separating them. CDR3 nucleotide sequence: TGTGCCAGTGCTGATTGGAGGGCAGATAGCAATCAGCCCCAGCATTTT. It codes for CASADWRADSNQPQHF.